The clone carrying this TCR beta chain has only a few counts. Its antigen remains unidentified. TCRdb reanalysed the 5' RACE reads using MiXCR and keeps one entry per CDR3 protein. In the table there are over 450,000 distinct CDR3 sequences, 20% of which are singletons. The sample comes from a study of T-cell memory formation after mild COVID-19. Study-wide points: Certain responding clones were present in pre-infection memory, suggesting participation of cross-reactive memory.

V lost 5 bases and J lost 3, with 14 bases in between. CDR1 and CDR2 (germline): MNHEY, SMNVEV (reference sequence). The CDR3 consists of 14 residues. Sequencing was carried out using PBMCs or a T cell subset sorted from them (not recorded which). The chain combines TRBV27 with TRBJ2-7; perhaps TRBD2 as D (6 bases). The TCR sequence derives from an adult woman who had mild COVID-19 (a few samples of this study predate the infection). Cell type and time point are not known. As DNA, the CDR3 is TGTGCCAGCAGTCCCCAGTTGGGAGGCTACGAGCAGTACTTC. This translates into CASSPQLGGYEQYF.